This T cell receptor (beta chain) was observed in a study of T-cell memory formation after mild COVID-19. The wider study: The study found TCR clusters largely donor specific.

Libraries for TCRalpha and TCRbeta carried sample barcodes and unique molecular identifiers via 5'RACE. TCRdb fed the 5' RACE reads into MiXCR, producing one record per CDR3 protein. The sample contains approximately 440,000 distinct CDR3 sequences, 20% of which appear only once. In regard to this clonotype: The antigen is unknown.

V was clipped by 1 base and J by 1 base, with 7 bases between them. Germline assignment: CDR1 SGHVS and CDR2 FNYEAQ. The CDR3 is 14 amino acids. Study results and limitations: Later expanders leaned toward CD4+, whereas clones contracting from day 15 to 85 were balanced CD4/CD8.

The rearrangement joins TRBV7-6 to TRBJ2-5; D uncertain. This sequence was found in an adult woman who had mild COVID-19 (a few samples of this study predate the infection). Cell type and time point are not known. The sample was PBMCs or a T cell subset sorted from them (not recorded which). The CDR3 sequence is CASSLEVSQETQYF. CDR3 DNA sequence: TGTGCCAGCAGCTTAGAGGTCAGCCAAGAGACCCAGTACTTC. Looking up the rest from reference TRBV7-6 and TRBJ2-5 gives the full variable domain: GAGVSQSPRYKVTKRGQDVALRCDPISGHVSLYWYRQALGQGPEFLTYFNYEAQQDKSGLPNDRFSAERPEGSISTLTIQRTEQRDSAMYRCASSLEVSQETQYFGPGTRLLVL.